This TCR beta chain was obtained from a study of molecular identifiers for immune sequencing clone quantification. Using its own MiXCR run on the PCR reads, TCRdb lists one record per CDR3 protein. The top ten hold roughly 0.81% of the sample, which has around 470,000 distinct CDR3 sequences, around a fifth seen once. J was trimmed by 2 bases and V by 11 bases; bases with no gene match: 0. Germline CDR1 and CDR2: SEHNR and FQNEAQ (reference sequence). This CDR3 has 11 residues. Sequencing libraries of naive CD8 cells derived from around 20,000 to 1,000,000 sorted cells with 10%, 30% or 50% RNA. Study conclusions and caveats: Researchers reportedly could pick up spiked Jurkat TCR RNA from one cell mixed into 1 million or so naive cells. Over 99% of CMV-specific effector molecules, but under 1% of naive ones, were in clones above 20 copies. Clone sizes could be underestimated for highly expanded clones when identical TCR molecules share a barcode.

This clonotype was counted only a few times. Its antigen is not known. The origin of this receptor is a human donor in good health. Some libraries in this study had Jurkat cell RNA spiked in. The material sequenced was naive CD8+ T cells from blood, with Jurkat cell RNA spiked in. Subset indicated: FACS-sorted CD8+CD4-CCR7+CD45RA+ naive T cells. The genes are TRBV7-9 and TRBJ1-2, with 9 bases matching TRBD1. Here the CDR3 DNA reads TGTGCCGGACAGGGGAACTATGGCTACACCTTC. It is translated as CAGQGNYGYTF.